The 3 T cell receptor beta chains reported below all come from one sample, sequenced in a study of T cell responses to AZD1222 COVID-19 vaccine. The table came from immunoSEQ multiplex PCR; TCRdb's copy has only in-frame clones and leaves some out. The sample has around 260,000 clones, over 90% seen once. Specimen: peripheral blood, collected on day 0 of AZD1222 vaccination. These receptors were collected from an adult in good health.

The V gene is TRBV5-4, the J gene TRBJ1-4; TRBD1 agrees at 8 bases. This CDR3 has 15 residues. The germline V gene encodes CDR1 SGHNT and CDR2 YYREEE (reference sequence). V lost 4 bases and J lost 4; bases outside the gene matches: 6. CDR3 DNA: TGTGCCAGCAGCGGACAGGGTGACCTTAATGAAAAACTGTTTTTT. Encoded protein: CASSGQGDLNEKLFF.

The V and J genes are TRBV5-1 and TRBJ1-2; D unclear. The CDR3 totals 13 residues. Trimming removed 4 bases from V and 1 base from J, with 8 bases in between. Germline V gene lookup returns CDR1 SGHRS and CDR2 YFSETQ. CDR3 amino acids: CASSPTVNYGYTF. The DNA of the CDR3 is TGCGCCAGCAGCCCCACGGTTAACTATGGCTACACCTTC.

The chain has TRBV19 and TRBJ1-4; D is undetermined. Trimming removed 4 bases from V and 0 bases from J, with 6 bases in between. Germline loops: CDR1 LNHDA, CDR2 SQIVND (reference sequence). The CDR3 is 14 residues long. The CDR3 nucleotides read TGTGCCAGTAGTAGCCGTGCAACTAATGAAAAACTGTTTTTT. Translation: CASSSRATNEKLFF.